A single sample gave rise to the 5 T cell receptor beta chains below, sequenced in a study of blood T cell repertoires in COVID-19. The assay was immunoSEQ multiplex PCR, and TCRdb's table has in-frame clones only and misses some. This table has 200,000 to 250,000 clones, about 88% appearing once. Sequencing used peripheral blood. These receptors came from a man in his forties or fifties who had recovered from COVID-19.

V usage is TRBV27 and J usage is TRBJ2-2; 8 bases match TRBD2. The CDR3 covers 16 residues. The germline V gene encodes CDR1 MNHEY and CDR2 SMNVEV (reference sequence). V dropped 2 bases and J dropped 3; count of bases not matched to a gene: 5. The CDR3 DNA reads as TGTGCCAGCAGTTTAATGTTAGCGGGGTACACCGGGGAGCTGTTTTTT. It specifies CASSLMLAGYTGELFF.

V gene TRBV7-2 combines with J gene TRBJ1-1; 10 bases are a match to TRBD1. Germline V gene data show CDR1 as SGHTA and CDR2 as FQGNSA. The CDR3 runs 15 residues. V lost 5 bases and J lost 7; bases outside the gene matches: 10. The CDR3 DNA reads TGTGCCAGCAGCCAGAGACAGGGGGCGGGGAGTGAAGCTTTCTTT. This encodes CASSQRQGAGSEAFF.

This chain uses TRBV19 with TRBJ2-6, with 8 bases identical to TRBD2. The J segment lost 0 bases and the V segment lost 3 bases, leaving 10 bases of the junction unmatched. The CDR3 totals 19 residues. The germline V gene has CDR1 LNHDA and CDR2 SQIVND (reference sequence). The CDR3 DNA sequence: TGTGCCAGTAGTATGACAGGCGGGAGGACCCTCTCTGGGGCCAACGTCCTGACTTTC. Amino acid sequence: CASSMTGGRTLSGANVLTF.

V usage is TRBV10-2 and J usage is TRBJ2-3; the D is unclear. Trimming cost V 5 bases and J 0 bases, with 3 bases left between them. The CDR3 contains 12 residues. Germline CDR1 WSHSY, CDR2 SAAADI. This CDR3 is CASSLSTDTQYF. The CDR3 DNA reads as TGCGCCAGCAGTCTTAGCACAGATACGCAGTATTTT.

The chain couples TRBV7-2 to TRBJ2-1; 12 bases are a match to TRBD2. Germline values: CDR1 SGHTA, CDR2 FQGNSA. The length of the CDR3 is 15 residues. J was trimmed by 6 bases and V by 5 bases; bases with no gene match: 5. CDR3 DNA: TGTGCCAGCAGCAAAGGACTAGCGGGAATCAATGAGCAGTTCTTC. Amino acid sequence: CASSKGLAGINEQFF.